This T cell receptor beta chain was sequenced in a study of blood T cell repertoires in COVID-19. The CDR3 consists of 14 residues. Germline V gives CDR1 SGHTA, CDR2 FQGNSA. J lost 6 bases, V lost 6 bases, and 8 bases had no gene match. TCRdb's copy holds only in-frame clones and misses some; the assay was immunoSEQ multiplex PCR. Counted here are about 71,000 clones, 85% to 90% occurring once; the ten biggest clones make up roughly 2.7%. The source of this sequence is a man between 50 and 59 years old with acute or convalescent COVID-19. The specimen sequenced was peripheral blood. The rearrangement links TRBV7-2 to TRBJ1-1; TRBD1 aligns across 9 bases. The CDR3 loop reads CASSYRGHSAEAFF. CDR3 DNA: TGTGCCAGCAGTTACAGGGGGCACAGCGCTGAAGCTTTCTTT. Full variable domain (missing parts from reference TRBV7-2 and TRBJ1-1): GAGVSQSPSNKVTEKGKDVELRCDPISGHTALYWYRQSLGQGLEFLIYFQGNSAPDKSGLPSDRFSAERTGGSVSTLTIQRTQQEDSAVYLCASSYRGHSAEAFFGQGTRLTVV.